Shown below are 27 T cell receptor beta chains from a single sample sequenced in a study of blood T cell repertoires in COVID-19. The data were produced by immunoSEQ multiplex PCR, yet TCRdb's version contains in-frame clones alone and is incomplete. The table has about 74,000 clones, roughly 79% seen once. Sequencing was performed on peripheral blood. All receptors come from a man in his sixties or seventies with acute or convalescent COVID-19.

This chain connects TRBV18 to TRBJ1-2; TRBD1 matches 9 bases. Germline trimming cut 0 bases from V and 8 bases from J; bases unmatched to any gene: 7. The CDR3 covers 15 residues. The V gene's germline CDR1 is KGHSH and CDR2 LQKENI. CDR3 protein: CASSPPSGQGEGYTF. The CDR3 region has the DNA TGTGCCAGCTCACCACCGTCGGGACAGGGTGAAGGCTACACCTTC.

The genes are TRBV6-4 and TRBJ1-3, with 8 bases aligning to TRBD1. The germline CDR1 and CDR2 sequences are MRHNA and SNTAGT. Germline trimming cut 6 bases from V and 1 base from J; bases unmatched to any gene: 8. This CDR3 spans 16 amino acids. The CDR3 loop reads CASRWTGFVSGNTIYF. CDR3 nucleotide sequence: TGTGCCAGCAGGTGGACAGGGTTTGTTTCTGGAAACACCATATATTTT.

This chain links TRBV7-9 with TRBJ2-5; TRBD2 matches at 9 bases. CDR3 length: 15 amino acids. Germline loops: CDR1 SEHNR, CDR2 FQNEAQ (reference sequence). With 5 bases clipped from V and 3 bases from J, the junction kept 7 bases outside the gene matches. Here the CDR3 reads CASSLRLAAKETQYF. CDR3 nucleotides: TGTGCCAGCAGCCTCCGACTAGCGGCAAAAGAGACCCAGTACTTC.

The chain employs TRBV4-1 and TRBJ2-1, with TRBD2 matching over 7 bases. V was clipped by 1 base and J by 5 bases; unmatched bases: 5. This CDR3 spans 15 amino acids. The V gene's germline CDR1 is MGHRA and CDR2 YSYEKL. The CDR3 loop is CASSQAGGTHNEQFF. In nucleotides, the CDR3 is TGCGCCAGCAGCCAAGCGGGAGGTACCCACAATGAGCAGTTCTTC.

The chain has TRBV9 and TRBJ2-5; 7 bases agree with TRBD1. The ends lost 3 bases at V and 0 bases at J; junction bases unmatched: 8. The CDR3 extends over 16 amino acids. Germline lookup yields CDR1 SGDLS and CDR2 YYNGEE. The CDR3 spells CASSETGTAYQETQYF. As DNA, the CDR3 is TGTGCCAGCAGCGAAACCGGGACAGCGTACCAAGAGACCCAGTACTTC.

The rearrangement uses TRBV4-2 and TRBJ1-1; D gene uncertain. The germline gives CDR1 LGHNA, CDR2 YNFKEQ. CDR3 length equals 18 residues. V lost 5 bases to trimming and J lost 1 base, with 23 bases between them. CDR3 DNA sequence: TGTGCCAGCAGCAGATTACCTGGCCACGCGGTTGGGAACACTGAAGCTTTCTTT. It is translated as CASSRLPGHAVGNTEAFF.

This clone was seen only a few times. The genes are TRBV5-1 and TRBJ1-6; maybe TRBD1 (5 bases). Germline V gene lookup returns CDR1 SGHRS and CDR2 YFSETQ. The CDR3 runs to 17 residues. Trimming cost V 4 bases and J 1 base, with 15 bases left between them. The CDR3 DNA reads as TGCGCCAGCAGCAGCGGCCAGGAGGGGTCCTATAATTCACCCCTCCACTTT. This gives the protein CASSSGQEGSYNSPLHF.

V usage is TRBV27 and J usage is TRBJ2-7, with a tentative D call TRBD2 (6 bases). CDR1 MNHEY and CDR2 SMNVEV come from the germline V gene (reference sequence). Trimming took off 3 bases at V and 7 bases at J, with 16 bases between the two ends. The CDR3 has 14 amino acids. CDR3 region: CASSFREPSGEQYF. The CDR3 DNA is TGTGCCAGCAGTTTTCGGGAGCCTTCGGGGGAGCAGTACTTC.

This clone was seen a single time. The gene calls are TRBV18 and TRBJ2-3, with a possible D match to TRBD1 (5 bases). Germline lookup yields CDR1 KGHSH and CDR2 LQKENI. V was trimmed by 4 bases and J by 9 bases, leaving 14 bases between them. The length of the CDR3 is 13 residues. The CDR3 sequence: CASSQDQQGTQYF. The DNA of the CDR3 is TGTGCCAGCTCACAGGACCAGCAGGGAACGCAGTATTTT.

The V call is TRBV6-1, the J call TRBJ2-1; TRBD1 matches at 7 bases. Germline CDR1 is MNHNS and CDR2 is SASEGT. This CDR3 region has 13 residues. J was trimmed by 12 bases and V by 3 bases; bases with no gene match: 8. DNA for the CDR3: TGTGCCAGCAGTGAGCGGACAGGACTCCTGCAGTTCTTC. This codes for CASSERTGLLQFF.

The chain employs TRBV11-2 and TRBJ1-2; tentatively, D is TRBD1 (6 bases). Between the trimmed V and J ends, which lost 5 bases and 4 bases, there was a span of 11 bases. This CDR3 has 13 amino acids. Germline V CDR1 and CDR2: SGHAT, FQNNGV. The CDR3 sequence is CASSIDRSYGYTF. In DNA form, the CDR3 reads TGTGCCAGCAGCATCGACAGGAGCTATGGCTACACCTTC. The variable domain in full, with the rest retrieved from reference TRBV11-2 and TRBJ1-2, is EAGVAQSPRYKIIEKRQSVAFWCNPISGHATLYWYQQILGQGPKLLIQFQNNGVVDDSQLPKDRFSAERLKGVDSTLKIQPAKLEDSAVYLCASSIDRSYGYTFGSGTRLTVV.

The CDR3 DNA sequence: TGTGCCAGCAGCTCGGACACCGGGGAGACCCAGTACTTC. This translates into CASSSDTGETQYF. This sequence joins TRBV5-4 and TRBJ2-5, with D maybe TRBD1 (5 bases). The V end was cut by 3 bases, the J end by 5 bases, with 11 bases between. This CDR3 region has 13 residues. Germline V gene lookup returns CDR1 SGHNT and CDR2 YYREEE (reference sequence).

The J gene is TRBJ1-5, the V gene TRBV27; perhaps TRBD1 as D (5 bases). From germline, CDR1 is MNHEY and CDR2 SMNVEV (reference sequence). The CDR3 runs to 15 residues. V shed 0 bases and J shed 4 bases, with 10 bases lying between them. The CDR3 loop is CASSLSPRANQPQHF. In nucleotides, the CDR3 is TGTGCCAGCAGTTTATCACCCAGGGCGAATCAGCCCCAGCATTTT.

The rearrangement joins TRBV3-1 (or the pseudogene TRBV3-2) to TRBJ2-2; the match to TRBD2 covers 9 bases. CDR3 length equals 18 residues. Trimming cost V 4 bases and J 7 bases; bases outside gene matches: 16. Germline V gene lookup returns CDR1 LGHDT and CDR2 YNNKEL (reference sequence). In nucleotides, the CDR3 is TGTGCCAGCAGCCCCATCCCCGGCGGACTAGCGAGAGGCGGGGAGCTGTTTTTT. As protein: CASSPIPGGLARGGELFF.

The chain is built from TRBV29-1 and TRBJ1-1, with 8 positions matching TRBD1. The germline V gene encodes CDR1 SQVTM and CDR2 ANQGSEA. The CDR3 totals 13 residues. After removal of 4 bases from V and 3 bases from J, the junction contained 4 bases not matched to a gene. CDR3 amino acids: CSVGGQVYTEAFF. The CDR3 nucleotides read TGCAGCGTTGGGGGACAGGTCTACACTGAAGCTTTCTTT.

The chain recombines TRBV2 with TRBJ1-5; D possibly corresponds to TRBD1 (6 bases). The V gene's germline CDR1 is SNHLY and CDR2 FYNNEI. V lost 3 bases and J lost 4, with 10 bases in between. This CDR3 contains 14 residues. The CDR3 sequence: CASSETGRNQPQHF. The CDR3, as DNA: TGTGCCAGCAGTGAGACAGGAAGGAATCAGCCCCAGCATTTT.

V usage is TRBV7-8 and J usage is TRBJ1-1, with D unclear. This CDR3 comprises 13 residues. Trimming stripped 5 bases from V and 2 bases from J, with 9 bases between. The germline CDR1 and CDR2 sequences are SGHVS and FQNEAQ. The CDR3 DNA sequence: TGTGCCAGCAGCCCGACACAAAACACTGAAGCTTTCTTT. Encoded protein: CASSPTQNTEAFF.

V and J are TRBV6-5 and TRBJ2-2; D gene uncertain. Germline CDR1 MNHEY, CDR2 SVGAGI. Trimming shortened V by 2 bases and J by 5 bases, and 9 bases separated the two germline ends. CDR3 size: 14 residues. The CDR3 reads CASSYGQETGELFF. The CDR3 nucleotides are TGTGCCAGCAGTTACGGGCAAGAAACCGGGGAGCTGTTTTTT.

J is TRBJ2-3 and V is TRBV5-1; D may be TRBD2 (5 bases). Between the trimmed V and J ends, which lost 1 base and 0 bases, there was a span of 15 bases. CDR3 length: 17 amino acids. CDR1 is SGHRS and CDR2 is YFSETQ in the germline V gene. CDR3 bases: TGCGCCAGCAGCTTGATGATGGCGGGCCTTAGCACAGATACGCAGTATTTT. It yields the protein CASSLMMAGLSTDTQYF.

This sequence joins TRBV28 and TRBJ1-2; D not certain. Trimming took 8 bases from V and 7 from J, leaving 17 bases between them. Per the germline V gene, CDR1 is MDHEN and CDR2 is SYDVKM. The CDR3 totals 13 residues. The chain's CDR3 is CASGSDRMRGYTF. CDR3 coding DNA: TGTGCCAGCGGGAGCGACCGGATGCGTGGCTACACCTTC.

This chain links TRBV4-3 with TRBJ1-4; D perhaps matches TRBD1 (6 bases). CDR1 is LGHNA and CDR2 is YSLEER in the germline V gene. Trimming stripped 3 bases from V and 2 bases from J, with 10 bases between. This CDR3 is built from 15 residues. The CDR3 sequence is CASSQVRGTNEKLFF. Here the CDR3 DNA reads TGCGCCAGCAGCCAGGTTAGGGGGACTAATGAAAAACTGTTTTTT.

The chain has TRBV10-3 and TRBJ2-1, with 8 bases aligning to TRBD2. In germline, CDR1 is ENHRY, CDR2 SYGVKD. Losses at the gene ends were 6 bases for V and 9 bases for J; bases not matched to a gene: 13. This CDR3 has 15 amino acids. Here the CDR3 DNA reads TGTGCCATCAGCGGAGCGGGAGAGGGGCCGGGTGAGCAGTTCTTC. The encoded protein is CAISGAGEGPGEQFF.

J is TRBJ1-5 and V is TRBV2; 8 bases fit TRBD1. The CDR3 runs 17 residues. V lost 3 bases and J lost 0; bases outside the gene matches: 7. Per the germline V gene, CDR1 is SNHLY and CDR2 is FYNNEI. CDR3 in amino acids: CASSEGQALYSNQPQHF. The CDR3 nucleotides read TGTGCCAGCAGTGAGGGACAGGCCCTTTATAGCAATCAGCCCCAGCATTTT.

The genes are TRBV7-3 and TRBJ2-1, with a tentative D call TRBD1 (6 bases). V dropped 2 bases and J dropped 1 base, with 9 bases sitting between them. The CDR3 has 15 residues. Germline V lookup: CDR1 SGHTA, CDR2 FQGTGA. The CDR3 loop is CASSLSQGSYNEQFF. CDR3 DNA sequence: TGTGCCAGCAGCTTATCTCAGGGGTCCTACAATGAGCAGTTCTTC. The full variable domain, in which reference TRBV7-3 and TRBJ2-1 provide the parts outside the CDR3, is GAGVSQTPSNKVTEKGKYVELRCDPISGHTALYWYRQSLGQGPEFLIYFQGTGAADDSGLPNDRFFAVRPEGSVSTLKIQRTERGDSAVYLCASSLSQGSYNEQFFGPGTRLTVL.

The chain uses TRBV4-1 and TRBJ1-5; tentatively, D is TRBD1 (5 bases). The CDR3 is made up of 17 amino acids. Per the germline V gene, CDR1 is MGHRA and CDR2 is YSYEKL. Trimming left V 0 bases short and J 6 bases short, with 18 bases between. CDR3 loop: CASSQDGAEVGGQPQHF. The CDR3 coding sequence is TGCGCCAGCAGCCAAGATGGGGCCGAGGTGGGAGGTCAGCCCCAGCATTTT.

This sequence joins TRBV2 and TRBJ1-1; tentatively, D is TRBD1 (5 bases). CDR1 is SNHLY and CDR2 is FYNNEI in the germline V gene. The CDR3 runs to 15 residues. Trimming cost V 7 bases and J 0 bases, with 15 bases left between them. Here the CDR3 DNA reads TGTGCCAGCACCTTAACGACAGCAATGAACACTGAAGCTTTCTTT. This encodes CASTLTTAMNTEAFF.

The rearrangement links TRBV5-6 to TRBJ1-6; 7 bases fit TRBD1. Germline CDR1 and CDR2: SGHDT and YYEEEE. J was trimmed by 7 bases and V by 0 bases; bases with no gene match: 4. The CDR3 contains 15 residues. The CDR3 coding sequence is TGTGCCAGCAGCTTGGGCCCAGGGGGGAATTCACCCCTCCACTTT. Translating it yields CASSLGPGGNSPLHF.